Below, one TCR beta chain is given with its context. This CDR3 has 14 amino acids. Trimming took off 0 bases at V and 3 bases at J, with 9 bases between the two ends. Per germline, CDR1 SGHAT and CDR2 FQNNGV. This record belongs to a study of control samples from healthy donors and cancer patients. Produced via immunoSEQ multiplex PCR; TCRdb's table is partial and in-frame only. The sample consists of roughly 190,000 clones, around 92% of them appearing once. The sequenced material came from blood. The chain uses TRBV11-2 and TRBJ2-7; a possible D gene is TRBD1 (6 bases). The receptor was derived from a woman in her 30s in good health. In nucleotides, the CDR3 is TGTGCCAGCAGCTTAGAAAGGGGGTTCTACGAGCAGTACTTC. This translates into CASSLERGFYEQYF.